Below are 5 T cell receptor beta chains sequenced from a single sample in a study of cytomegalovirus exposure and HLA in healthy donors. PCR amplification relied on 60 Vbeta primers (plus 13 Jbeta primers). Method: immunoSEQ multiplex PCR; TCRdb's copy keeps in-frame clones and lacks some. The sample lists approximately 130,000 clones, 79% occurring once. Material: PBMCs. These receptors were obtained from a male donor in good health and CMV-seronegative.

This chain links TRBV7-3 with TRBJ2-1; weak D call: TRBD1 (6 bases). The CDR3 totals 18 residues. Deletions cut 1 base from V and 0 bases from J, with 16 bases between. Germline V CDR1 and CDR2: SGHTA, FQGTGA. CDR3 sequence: CASSLIGSPGVSYNEQFF. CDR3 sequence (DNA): TGTGCCAGCAGCTTAATAGGATCTCCAGGGGTCTCCTACAATGAGCAGTTCTTC.

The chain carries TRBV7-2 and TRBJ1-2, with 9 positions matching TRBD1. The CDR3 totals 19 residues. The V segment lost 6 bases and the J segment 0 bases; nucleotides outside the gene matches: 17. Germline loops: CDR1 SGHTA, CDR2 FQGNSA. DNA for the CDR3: TGTGCCAGCAGTCCGTCCGGACAGGGGCCCCCGGGGGCTAACTATGGCTACACCTTC. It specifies CASSPSGQGPPGANYGYTF.

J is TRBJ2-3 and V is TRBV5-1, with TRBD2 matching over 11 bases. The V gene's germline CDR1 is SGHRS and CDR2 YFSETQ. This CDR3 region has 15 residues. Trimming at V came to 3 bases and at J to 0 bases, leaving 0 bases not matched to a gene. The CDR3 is CASSSSGGSTDTQYF. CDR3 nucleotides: TGCGCCAGCAGCTCTAGCGGGGGGAGCACAGATACGCAGTATTTT.

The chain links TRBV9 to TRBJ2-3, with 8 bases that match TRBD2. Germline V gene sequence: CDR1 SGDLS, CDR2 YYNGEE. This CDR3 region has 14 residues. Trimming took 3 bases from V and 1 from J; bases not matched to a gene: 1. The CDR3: CASSDSGGTDTQYF. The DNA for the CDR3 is TGTGCCAGCAGCGATAGCGGGGGCACAGATACGCAGTATTTT.

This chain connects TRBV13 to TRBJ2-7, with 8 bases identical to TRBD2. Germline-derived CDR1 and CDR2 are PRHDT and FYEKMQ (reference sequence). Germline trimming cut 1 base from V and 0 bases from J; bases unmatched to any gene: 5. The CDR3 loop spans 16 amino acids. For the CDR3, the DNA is TGTGCCAGCAGCTTAGAAATCGGGGGGGCCTCCTACGAGCAGTACTTC. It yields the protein CASSLEIGGASYEQYF.